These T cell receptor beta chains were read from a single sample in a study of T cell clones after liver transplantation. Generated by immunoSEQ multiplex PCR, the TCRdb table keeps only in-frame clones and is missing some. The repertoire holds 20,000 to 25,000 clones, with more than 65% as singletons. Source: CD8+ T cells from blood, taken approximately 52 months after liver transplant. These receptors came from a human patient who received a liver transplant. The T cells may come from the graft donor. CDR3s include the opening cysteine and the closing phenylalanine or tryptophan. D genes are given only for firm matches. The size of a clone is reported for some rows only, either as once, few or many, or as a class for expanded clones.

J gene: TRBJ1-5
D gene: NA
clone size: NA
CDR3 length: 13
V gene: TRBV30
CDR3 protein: CAWGSYSNQPQHF
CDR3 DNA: TGTGCCTGGGGATCATATAGCAATCAGCCCCAGCATTTT

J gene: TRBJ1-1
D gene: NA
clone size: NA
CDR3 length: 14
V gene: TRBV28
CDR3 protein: CASMLGSPGTEAFF
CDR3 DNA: TGTGCCAGCATGTTAGGGTCCCCGGGCACTGAAGCTTTCTTT

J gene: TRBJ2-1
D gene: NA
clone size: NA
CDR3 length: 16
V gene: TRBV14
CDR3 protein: CASSQGLDWAGEEQFF
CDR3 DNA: TGTGCCAGCAGCCAAGGATTGGATTGGGCGGGTGAGGAGCAGTTCTTC

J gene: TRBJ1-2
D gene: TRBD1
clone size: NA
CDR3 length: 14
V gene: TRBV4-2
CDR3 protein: CASSPRTGYYGYTF
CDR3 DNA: TGTGCCAGCAGCCCTAGGACAGGCTACTATGGCTACACCTTC

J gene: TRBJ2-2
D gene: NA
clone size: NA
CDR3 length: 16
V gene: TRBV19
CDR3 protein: CASTPYWGRNTGELFF
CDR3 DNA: TGTGCCAGTACTCCCTACTGGGGGAGGAACACCGGGGAGCTGTTTTTT

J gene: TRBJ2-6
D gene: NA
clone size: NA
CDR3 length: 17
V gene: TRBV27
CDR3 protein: CASSGLDSTSGANVLTF
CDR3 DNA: TGTGCCAGCAGTGGGTTGGACAGCACCTCTGGGGCCAACGTCCTGACTTTC

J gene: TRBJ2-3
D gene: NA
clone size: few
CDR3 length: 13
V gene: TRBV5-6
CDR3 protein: CASSFGRQSTQYF
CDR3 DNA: TGTGCCAGCAGCTTTGGACGTCAGAGTACGCAGTATTTT

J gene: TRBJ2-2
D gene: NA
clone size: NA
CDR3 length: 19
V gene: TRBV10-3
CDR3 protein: CAISEPTKAVHANTGELFF
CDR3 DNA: TGTGCCATCAGTGAACCTACAAAAGCAGTGCACGCGAACACCGGGGAGCTGTTTTTT

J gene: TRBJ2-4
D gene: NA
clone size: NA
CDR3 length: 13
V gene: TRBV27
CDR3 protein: CASSFSSESIQYF
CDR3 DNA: TGTGCCAGCAGTTTTAGTAGCGAATCCATTCAGTACTTC

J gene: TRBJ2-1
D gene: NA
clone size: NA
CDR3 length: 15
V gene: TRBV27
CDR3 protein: CASSLRYGSYNEQFF
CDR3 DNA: TGTGCCAGCAGTTTGAGGTATGGCTCCTACAATGAGCAGTTCTTC

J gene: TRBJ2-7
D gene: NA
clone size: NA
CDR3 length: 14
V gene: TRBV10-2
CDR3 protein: CASSVTVGPYEQYF
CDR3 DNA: TGCGCCAGCAGTGTTACCGTGGGTCCCTACGAGCAGTACTTC

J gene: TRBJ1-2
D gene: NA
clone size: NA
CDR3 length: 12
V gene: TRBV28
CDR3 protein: CAIQGGNYGYTF
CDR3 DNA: TGTGCCATCCAAGGAGGGAACTATGGCTACACCTTC

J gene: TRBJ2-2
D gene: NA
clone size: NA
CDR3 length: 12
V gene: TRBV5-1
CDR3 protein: CASSWEKEELFF
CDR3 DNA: TGCGCCAGCAGCTGGGAGAAGGAGGAGCTGTTTTTT

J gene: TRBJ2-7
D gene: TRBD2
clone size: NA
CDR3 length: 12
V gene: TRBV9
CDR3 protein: CASRGREGEQYF
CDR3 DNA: TGTGCCAGCAGAGGGAGGGAGGGCGAGCAGTACTTC

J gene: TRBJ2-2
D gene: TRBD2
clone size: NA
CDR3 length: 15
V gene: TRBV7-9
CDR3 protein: CASSLGLAGAGELFF
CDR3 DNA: TGTGCCAGCAGCTTGGGACTAGCGGGGGCCGGGGAGCTGTTTTTT

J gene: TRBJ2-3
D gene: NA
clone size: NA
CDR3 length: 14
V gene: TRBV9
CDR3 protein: CASSVTGPPDTQYF
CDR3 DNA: TGTGCCAGCAGCGTAACAGGGCCGCCAGATACGCAGTATTTT

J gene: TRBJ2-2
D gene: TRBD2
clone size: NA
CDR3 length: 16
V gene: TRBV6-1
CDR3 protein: CASSEGTSADTGELFF
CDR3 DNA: TGTGCCAGCAGTGAGGGGACTAGTGCTGACACCGGGGAGCTGTTTTTT

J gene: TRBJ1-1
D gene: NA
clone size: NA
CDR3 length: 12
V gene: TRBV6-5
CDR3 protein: CASSYRRQEAFF
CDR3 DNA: TGTGCCAGCAGTTACCGTCGACAGGAAGCTTTCTTT

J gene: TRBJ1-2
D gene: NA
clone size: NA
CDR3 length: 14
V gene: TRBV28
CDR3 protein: CASSFTGSLYGYTF
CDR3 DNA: TGTGCCAGCAGTTTTACAGGGTCCCTCTATGGCTACACCTTC

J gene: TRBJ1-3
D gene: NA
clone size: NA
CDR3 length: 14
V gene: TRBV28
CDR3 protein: CASSSWGGGNTIYF
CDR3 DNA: TGTGCCAGCAGTTCCTGGGGAGGTGGAAACACCATATATTTT

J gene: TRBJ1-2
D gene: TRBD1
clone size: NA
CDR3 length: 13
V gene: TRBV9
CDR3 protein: CASSAGQGDGYTF
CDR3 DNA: TGTGCCAGCAGCGCGGGACAGGGAGATGGCTACACCTTC